What follows is one TCR beta chain and its context. Its cognate antigen is unknown. Germline V gene sequence: CDR1 KGHSH, CDR2 LQKENI. This CDR3 region has 15 residues. J gave up 3 bases and V 0 bases, and 3 bases lay outside the gene matches. The sample belongs to a study of Ad26.COV2.S vaccination and SARS-CoV-2 variants. Study context: Intramuscular Ad26.COV2.S doses were given once or twice, 56 days apart.

Documented treatment: around 19 received Ad26.COV2.S at low or high dose, single or two shots; about 5 received placebo; per-sample allocation not given. Day 63 after the first vaccine or placebo injection was the time point for sampling. Boston supplied an adult donor aged 18-55 years. Study results and caveats: Across vaccine and placebo recipients, the breadth of non-spike TCRs was similar. While placebo recipients had lower spike-specific TCR breadth, vaccine recipients had more.

Some clones are missing from TCRdb's copy, which holds only in-frame ones; the method was immunoSEQ multiplex PCR. The data show 440,000 or so clones, approximately 90% seen once. The rearrangement uses TRBV18 and TRBJ2-7, with 9 bases fitting TRBD2. The receptor's source is a person aged 18-60 years who received the Ad26.COV2.S COVID-19 vaccine or a placebo. Source: peripheral blood, taken in a trial of Ad26.COV2.S vaccine versus placebo. CDR3 DNA sequence: TGTGCCAGCTCACCACCGGGACTAGCAATCTACGAGCAGTACTTC. Its protein product is CASSPPGLAIYEQYF.